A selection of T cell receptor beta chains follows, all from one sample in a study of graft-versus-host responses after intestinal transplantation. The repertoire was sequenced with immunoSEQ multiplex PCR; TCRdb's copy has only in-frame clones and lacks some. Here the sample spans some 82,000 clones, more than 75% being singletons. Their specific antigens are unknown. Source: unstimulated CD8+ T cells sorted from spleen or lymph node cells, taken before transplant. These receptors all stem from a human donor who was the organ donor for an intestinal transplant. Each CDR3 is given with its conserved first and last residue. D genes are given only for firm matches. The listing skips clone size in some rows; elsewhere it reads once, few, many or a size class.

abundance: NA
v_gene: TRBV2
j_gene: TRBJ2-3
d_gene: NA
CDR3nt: TGTGCCAGCAGCAGGACATCGCGGGATACGCAGTATTTT
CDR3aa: CASSRTSRDTQYF

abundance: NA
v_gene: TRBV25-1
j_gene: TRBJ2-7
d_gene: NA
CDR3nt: TGTGCCAGCGGAGAGCTGGGGTCCGCGGGCGAGCAGTACTTC
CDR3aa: CASGELGSAGEQYF

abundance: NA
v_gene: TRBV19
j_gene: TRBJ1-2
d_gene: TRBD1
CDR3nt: TGTGCCAGTAAGACCACCGGGACAGGGTATGGCTACACCTTC
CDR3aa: CASKTTGTGYGYTF

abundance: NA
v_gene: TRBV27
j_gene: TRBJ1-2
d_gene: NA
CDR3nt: TGTGCCAGCCGCGTTGGGGCTCGCTATGGCTACACCTTC
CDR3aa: CASRVGARYGYTF

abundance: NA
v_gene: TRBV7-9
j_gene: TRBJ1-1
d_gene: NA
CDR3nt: TGTGCCAGCAGCCCCCTCGAGAGCACCCTGAACACTGAAGCTTTCTTT
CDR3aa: CASSPLESTLNTEAFF

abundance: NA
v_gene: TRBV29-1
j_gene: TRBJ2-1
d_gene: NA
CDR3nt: TGCAGCGAACTCGGGGGGCCTTTACTCTCCTACAATGAGCAGTTCTTC
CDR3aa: CSELGGPLLSYNEQFF

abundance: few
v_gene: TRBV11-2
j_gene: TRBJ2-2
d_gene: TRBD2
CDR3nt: TGTGCCAGCAGCCCGGGGGACTATTTTAACACCGGGGAGCTGTTTTTT
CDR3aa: CASSPGDYFNTGELFF

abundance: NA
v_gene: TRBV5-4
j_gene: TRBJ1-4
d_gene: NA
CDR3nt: TGTGCCAGCAGCCCGGAACTGACAGAAAAACTGTTTTTT
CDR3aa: CASSPELTEKLFF

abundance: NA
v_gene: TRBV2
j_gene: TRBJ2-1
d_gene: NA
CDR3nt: TGTGCCAGCAGTGAGGTCGGGGACCTTAATTACAATGAGCAGTTCTTC
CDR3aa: CASSEVGDLNYNEQFF

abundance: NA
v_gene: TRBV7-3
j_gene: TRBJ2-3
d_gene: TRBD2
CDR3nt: TGTGCCAGCAGCTTAGGAGCGGGGGGGCCGACAGATACGCAGTATTTT
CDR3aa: CASSLGAGGPTDTQYF

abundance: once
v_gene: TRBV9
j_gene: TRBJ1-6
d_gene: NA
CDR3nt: TGTGCCAGCAGCGTAGCAGGGGCTTATAATTCACCCCTCCACTTT
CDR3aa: CASSVAGAYNSPLHF